What follows describes a single T cell receptor (beta chain). The antigen is not known. This specimen comes from a study of cytomegalovirus exposure and HLA in healthy donors. Study results and caveats: Confirmation was obtained in vitro that three CMV-associated chains are specific for CMV antigens.

The CDR3 covers 15 residues. The germline V gene has CDR1 SGDLS and CDR2 YYNGEE. V was trimmed by 2 bases and J by 4 bases, leaving 13 bases between them. Method: immunoSEQ multiplex PCR; TCRdb's copy keeps in-frame clones and lacks some. The sample carries hundreds of thousands of clones, approximately 86% recorded once. The clonotype originates from a woman aged 30 to 39 in good health and CMV-seropositive. The J gene is TRBJ1-3, the V gene TRBV9; D possibly corresponds to TRBD1 (5 bases). The sample taken for sequencing was PBMCs. The CDR3 DNA sequence: TGTGCCAGCAGCGTGGTCCCAGGGCTAGGAAACACCATATATTTT. Amino acid sequence: CASSVVPGLGNTIYF.